These 22 T cell receptor beta chains were sequenced from one sample in a study of neoadjuvant anti-PD-1 for oral cavity cancer. Profiled with immunoSEQ multiplex PCR; TCRdb holds only in-frame clones, not every one. The table includes 6,500 to 8,500 clones, around 46% detected once. The material was tumor tissue, obtained before nivolumab (anti-PD-1) treatment. Receptors originate from a person aged 40 to 85 with oral cavity squamous cell carcinoma.

V usage is TRBV7-9 and J usage is TRBJ1-5; no clear D gene. The CDR3 spans 15 residues. V was clipped by 3 bases and J by 7 bases, with 16 bases between them. Germline loops: CDR1 SEHNR, CDR2 FQNEAQ (reference sequence). The CDR3 sequence is CASSLEAQARQPQHF. DNA of the CDR3: TGTGCCAGCAGCTTGGAGGCCCAAGCGAGGCAGCCCCAGCATTTT.

This chain links TRBV11-1 with TRBJ2-7, with TRBD2 identical over 9 bases. Germline V lookup: CDR1 SGHAT, CDR2 FQDESV (reference sequence). CDR3 size: 15 residues. V shed 5 bases and J 0 bases; nucleotides not matched to a gene: 5. CDR3 sequence (DNA): TGTGCCAGCAGCCGGTGGACTAGCGACTCCTACGAGCAGTACTTC. Protein product: CASSRWTSDSYEQYF. The full variable domain, completed using reference TRBV11-1 and TRBJ2-7, is EAEVAQSPRYKITEKSQAVAFWCDPISGHATLYWYRQILGQGPELLVQFQDESVVDDSQLPKDRFSAERLKGVDSTLKIQPAELGDSAMYLCASSRWTSDSYEQYFGPGTRLTVT.

The gene calls are TRBV10-2 and TRBJ2-5; D possibly uses TRBD1 or TRBD2 (5 bases each). Germline CDR1 reads WSHSY; CDR2 reads SAAADI. V lost 5 bases to trimming and J lost 4 bases, with 17 bases between them. This CDR3 is 15 amino acids long. CDR3 region: CASSSEGLHGETQYF. In DNA form, the CDR3 reads TGCGCCAGCAGTTCTGAGGGGCTCCACGGAGAGACCCAGTACTTC.

This chain links TRBV29-1 with TRBJ2-7; D is perhaps TRBD2 (6 bases). The CDR3 runs to 14 residues. Trimming took off 5 bases at V and 0 bases at J, with 14 bases between the two ends. Germline V CDR1 and CDR2: SQVTM, ANQGSEA. The CDR3 nucleotides are TGCAGCGTTCGGGGGTCTGCTAGCTCCTACGAGCAGTACTTC. It codes for CSVRGSASSYEQYF.

This chain links TRBV13 with TRBJ1-5; 7 bases fit TRBD1. V lost 2 bases to trimming and J lost 1 base; unmatched junction nucleotides: 26. Per the germline V gene, CDR1 is PRHDT and CDR2 is FYEKMQ (reference sequence). This CDR3 has 23 amino acids. The CDR3 is CASSLLRQGPGILGRRSNQPQHF. The CDR3 region has the DNA TGTGCCAGCAGCTTACTTCGACAGGGCCCTGGGATCCTAGGGCGCCGGAGCAATCAGCCCCAGCATTTT.

By share of the sample, this clone is medium-sized (0.01 to 0.1%). The chain uses TRBV5-1 and TRBJ2-2, with 11 bases matching TRBD1. This CDR3 spans 17 amino acids. The V segment lost 4 bases and the J segment 5 bases; nucleotides outside the gene matches: 10. CDR1 SGHRS and CDR2 YFSETQ come from the germline V gene. The CDR3: CASSPWGGQGATGELFF. The DNA for the CDR3 is TGCGCCAGCAGCCCCTGGGGAGGACAGGGGGCGACCGGGGAGCTGTTTTTT.

This chain connects TRBV6-5 to TRBJ1-1, with 9 bases fitting TRBD1. The trim removed 6 bases at V and 1 base at J, leaving 6 bases unmatched. From germline, CDR1 is MNHEY and CDR2 SVGAGI. The CDR3 length is 15 residues. CDR3: CASRGQGWGNTEAFF. CDR3 in DNA: TGTGCCAGCAGGGGACAGGGTTGGGGGAACACTGAAGCTTTCTTT.

As regards this clone: This CDR3 is also generated by other DNA sequences in the sample. The chain joins TRBV18 to TRBJ2-7; D may be TRBD1 (6 bases). Deletions cut 3 bases from V and 3 bases from J, with 12 bases between. Looked up from germline, CDR1 is KGHSH and CDR2 is LQKENI. This CDR3 has 14 amino acids. The CDR3 DNA is TGTGCCAGCTCACCCCGGGACACGGACTACGAGCAGTACTTC. It translates to CASSPRDTDYEQYF.

V and J are TRBV7-2 and TRBJ2-3; no firm D call. V gave up 0 bases and J gave up 2 bases, with 6 bases separating them. Germline CDR1 SGHTA, CDR2 FQGNSA. The CDR3 is made up of 14 amino acids. The CDR3 DNA is TGTGCCAGCAGCTTAGCCGCCCTCACAGATACGCAGTATTTT. This encodes CASSLAALTDTQYF.

The CDR3: CASSWGQGNTGELFF. The CDR3 DNA is TGCGCCAGCAGCTGGGGACAGGGTAACACCGGGGAGCTGTTTTTT. The rearrangement links TRBV5-1 to TRBJ2-2, with 9 positions matching TRBD1. The CDR3 is made up of 15 amino acids. The germline V gene has CDR1 SGHRS and CDR2 YFSETQ. V shed 3 bases and J 2 bases; nucleotides not matched to a gene: 2.

This clone was counted a single time. The rearrangement joins TRBV30 to TRBJ2-1; 8 bases are a match to TRBD2. With V trimmed by 4 bases and J by 4 bases, 0 bases remained unmatched. CDR3 length: 12 residues. Germline values: CDR1 GTSNPN, CDR2 SVGIG (reference sequence). CDR3 coding DNA: TGTGCCTGGACTAGCGGGTACAATGAGCAGTTCTTC. It translates to CAWTSGYNEQFF.

The chain combines TRBV28 with TRBJ2-7; either TRBD1 or TRBD2 may supply D (5 bases each). This CDR3 is built from 12 residues. Germline loops: CDR1 MDHEN, CDR2 SYDVKM. The V end was cut by 8 bases, the J end by 6 bases, with 14 bases between. The CDR3 reads CASGQGVAEQYF. CDR3 coding DNA: TGTGCCAGCGGGCAGGGAGTTGCCGAGCAGTACTTC.

This clone was observed a handful of times. The rearrangement joins TRBV6-1 to TRBJ1-1, with D possibly TRBD1 on 6 matching bases. In germline, CDR1 is MNHNS, CDR2 SASEGT. The CDR3 extends over 15 amino acids. V was pared by 4 bases and J by 5 bases, with 17 bases between. The CDR3 sequence is CASSGKQGSGTEAFF. CDR3 in DNA: TGTGCCAGCAGTGGTAAACAGGGATCGGGAACTGAAGCTTTCTTT.

The V call is TRBV6-6, the J call TRBJ1-1; TRBD1 matches 8 bases. With V trimmed by 2 bases and J by 2 bases, 4 bases remained unmatched. CDR3 length equals 15 residues. Looked up from germline, CDR1 is MNHNY and CDR2 is SVGAGI (reference sequence). CDR3 nucleotide sequence: TGTGCCAGCAGTTACACAACAGGGGGTAACACTGAAGCTTTCTTT. Its protein product is CASSYTTGGNTEAFF.

The V call is TRBV7-8, the J call TRBJ1-1, with TRBD1 matching 7 bases. The CDR3 sequence is 13 residues long. V shed 5 bases and J 1 base; nucleotides not matched to a gene: 1. The germline gives CDR1 SGHVS, CDR2 FQNEAQ. CDR3 sequence (DNA): TGTGCCAGCAGCAGGGGGCCGAACACTGAAGCTTTCTTT. Residues: CASSRGPNTEAFF. Full variable domain (missing parts from reference TRBV7-8 and TRBJ1-1): GAGVSQSPRYKVAKRGQDVALRCDPISGHVSLFWYQQALGQGPEFLTYFQNEAQLDKSGLPSDRFFAERPEGSVSTLKIQRTQQEDSAVYLCASSRGPNTEAFFGQGTRLTVV.

The chain couples TRBV5-1 to TRBJ2-3; the D gene is possibly TRBD1 (6 bases). The CDR3 contains 16 residues. CDR1 is SGHRS, CDR2 YFSETQ, per germline. V was clipped by 1 base and J by 0 bases, with 12 bases between them. The CDR3: CASSLRLQGSTDTQYF. The CDR3 DNA reads as TGCGCCAGCAGCTTGAGGCTACAGGGCAGCACAGATACGCAGTATTTT.

In this sample, this clone turned up a few times. This chain joins TRBV4-1 and TRBJ2-3; 10 nucleotides line up with TRBD1. The CDR3 length is 16 residues. Germline V gives CDR1 MGHRA, CDR2 YSYEKL. With 1 base clipped from V and 1 base from J, the junction kept 2 bases outside the gene matches. CDR3 protein: CASSQVGTGGTDTQYF. CDR3 sequence (DNA): TGCGCCAGCAGCCAAGTAGGGACAGGGGGCACAGATACGCAGTATTTT.

This rearrangement joins TRBV10-2 to TRBJ2-7, with 7 positions matching TRBD1. The CDR3 spans 15 residues. Germline CDR1 reads WSHSY; CDR2 reads SAAADI. Trimming removed 3 bases from V and 0 bases from J; junction bases left unmatched: 5. The CDR3 region is CASSEGTALSYEQYF. The DNA for the CDR3 is TGCGCCAGCAGTGAAGGGACAGCCCTCTCCTACGAGCAGTACTTC.

This chain uses TRBV5-5 with TRBJ1-2; D is ambiguous. In germline, CDR1 is SGHKS, CDR2 YYEKEE (reference sequence). The CDR3 runs 14 residues. V lost 4 bases, J lost 2 bases, and 12 bases lay in between. The CDR3 sequence: CASSLHTGNYGYTF. CDR3 sequence (DNA): TGTGCCAGCAGCCTCCATACGGGGAACTATGGCTACACCTTC.

The genes are TRBV7-3 and TRBJ2-6; 7 bases align to TRBD2. The CDR3 spans 15 residues. Germline V gene lookup returns CDR1 SGHTA and CDR2 FQGTGA. After removal of 7 bases from V and 0 bases from J, the junction contained 3 bases not matched to a gene. Written as DNA, the CDR3 is TGTGCCAGCAAACCGGGGGGCTCTGGGGCCAACGTCCTGACTTTC. It yields the protein CASKPGGSGANVLTF. The variable domain in full, with the rest retrieved from reference TRBV7-3 and TRBJ2-6, is GAGVSQTPSNKVTEKGKYVELRCDPISGHTALYWYRQSLGQGPEFLIYFQGTGAADDSGLPNDRFFAVRPEGSVSTLKIQRTERGDSAVYLCASKPGGSGANVLTFGAGSRLTVL.

The chain is built from TRBV30 and TRBJ2-6; TRBD1 matches 10 bases. Germline V gene lookup returns CDR1 GTSNPN and CDR2 SVGIG (reference sequence). V trimming: 6 bases; J trimming: 4 bases; junction bases outside the gene matches: 12. This CDR3 is 17 amino acids long. The CDR3 sequence is CACLPGQGFSGANVLTF. The CDR3 nucleotides read TGTGCCTGTCTTCCGGGACAGGGGTTTTCCGGGGCCAACGTCCTGACTTTC. The full variable domain, with the rest looked up from reference TRBV30 and TRBJ2-6, is SQTIHQWPATLVQPVGSPLSLECTVEGTSNPNLYWYRQAAGRGLQLLFYSVGIGQISSEVPQNLSASRPQDRQFILSSKKLLLSDSGFYLCACLPGQGFSGANVLTFGAGSRLTVL.

CDR3 nucleotide sequence: TGTGCCAGCAGGGAGGGGACATTCTATGGCTACACCTTC. This translates into CASREGTFYGYTF. This rearrangement joins TRBV2 to TRBJ1-2; TRBD1 might be the D (6 bases). Germline V gene sequence: CDR1 SNHLY, CDR2 FYNNEI. The CDR3 is made up of 13 amino acids. V lost 6 bases and J lost 4, with 12 bases in between.